These 3 T cell receptor beta chains were sequenced from one sample in a study of response to subunit inactivated influenza vaccine. TCRdb analysed the RT-PCR reads with MiXCR anew, one entry per CDR3 protein. The repertoire holds 590,000 or so distinct CDR3 sequences, with roughly 15% as singletons. The sequenced sample was PBMCs from blood, obtained roughly 2 weeks before vaccination. The receptor source for this set is a man in his forties or fifties who received an inactivated influenza vaccine.

The rearrangement uses TRBV6-2 or TRBV6-3 and TRBJ2-2; the match to TRBD2 covers 9 bases. This CDR3 is 16 amino acids long. Germline V gives CDR1 MNHEY, CDR2 SVGEGT. With V trimmed by 4 bases and J by 1 base, 4 bases remained unmatched. CDR3: CASSFLSGRNTGELFF. The DNA for the CDR3 is TGTGCCAGCAGTTTCCTTAGCGGGAGGAACACCGGGGAGCTGTTTTTT.

The chain joins TRBV28 to TRBJ1-1; 7 bases map to TRBD1. The junction had 13 bases not matched to a gene; V was cut back by 11 bases and J by 1 base. CDR1 is MDHEN and CDR2 is SYDVKM in the germline V gene. The CDR3 runs to 15 residues. The CDR3 DNA sequence: TGTGCCGGGAAAAACGGACAGGAATCGAACACTGAAGCTTTCTTT. Translated, it gives CAGKNGQESNTEAFF. The full variable domain, with the rest looked up from reference TRBV28 and TRBJ1-1, is DVKVTQSSRYLVKRTGEKVFLECVQDMDHENMFWYRQDPGLGLRLIYFSYDVKMKEKGDIPEGYSVSREKKERFSLILESASTNQTSMYLCAGKNGQESNTEAFFGQGTRLTVV.

J is TRBJ2-7 and V is TRBV20-1; D ambiguous. This CDR3 has 11 residues. Trimming pared 5 bases from V and 6 bases from J, leaving 11 bases between. Germline V gene lookup returns CDR1 DFQATT and CDR2 SNEGSKA (reference sequence). As DNA, the CDR3 is TGCAGTGCTCCGACGACGGGCGAGCAGTACTTC. Residues: CSAPTTGEQYF.